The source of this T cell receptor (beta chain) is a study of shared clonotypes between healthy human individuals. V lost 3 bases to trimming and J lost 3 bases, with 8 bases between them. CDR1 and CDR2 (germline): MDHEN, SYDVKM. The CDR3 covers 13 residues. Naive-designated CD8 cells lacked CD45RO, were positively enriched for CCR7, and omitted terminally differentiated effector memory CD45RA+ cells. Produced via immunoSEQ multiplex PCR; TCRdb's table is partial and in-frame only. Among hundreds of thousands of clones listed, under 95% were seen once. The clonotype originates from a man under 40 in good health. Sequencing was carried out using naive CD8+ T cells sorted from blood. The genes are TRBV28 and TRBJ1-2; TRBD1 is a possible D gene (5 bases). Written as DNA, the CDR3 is TGTGCCAGCAGTTTGACAGTACACTATGGCTACACCTTC. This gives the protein CASSLTVHYGYTF.